The rows below give T cell receptor beta chains drawn from one sample of a study of vaccination effects on CD4 cells after COVID-19. The antigens these receptors bind are not known. Data came from immunoSEQ multiplex PCR; TCRdb stores just in-frame clones and leaves some out. There are roughly 30,000 clones in the sample; 55% to 85% occur only once, and approximately 30% lies in the top ten. The sample consisted of CD4+ T cells from PBMCs cultured with HCoV-OC43 spike peptides, taken before COVID-19 vaccination. The source of these receptors is a human donor who received a COVID-19 vaccine. CDR3s include the opening cysteine and the closing phenylalanine or tryptophan. A D gene is named only where the DNA matches it firmly. Not every row has a clone size; where given, it reads once, few, many or a size class.

v_call	d_call	j_call	clone_size	cdr3_nt	cdr3_aa
TRBV9	.	TRBJ1-2	few	TGTGCCAGCAGCGCATCACGACGCGGGGGGTTTGGCTACACCTTC	CASSASRRGGFGYTF
TRBV28	.	TRBJ1-2	.	TGTGCCAGCCGTAGGACAGCTAACTATGGCTACACCTTC	CASRRTANYGYTF
TRBV18	.	TRBJ1-5	few	TGTGCCAGCTCACCGGGAAATCAGCCCCAGCATTTT	CASSPGNQPQHF
TRBV28	.	TRBJ1-6	.	TGTGCCAGCAGTTTATCCGAGGGATTCGGCTCCTATAATTCACCCCTCCACTTT	CASSLSEGFGSYNSPLHF
TRBV7-8	TRBD1	TRBJ2-2	.	TGTGCCAGCAGCAAAAGTGGTCGGGACAGGGTCCCCGGGGAGCTGTTTTTT	CASSKSGRDRVPGELFF
TRBV7-2	TRBD2	TRBJ2-1	.	TGTGCCAGCAGCTTACGTGCGGGGGGGCGATTTGGCAATGAGCAGTTCTTC	CASSLRAGGRFGNEQFF
TRBV15	TRBD1	TRBJ2-3	once	TGTGCCACCAGCAGAGTCACTGGCAGGGGGTTAGGAGATACGCAGTATTTT	CATSRVTGRGLGDTQYF
TRBV7-2	.	TRBJ1-1	.	TGTGCCAGCAGCTTTTCAGGGAGCCCGAACACTGAAGCTTTCTTT	CASSFSGSPNTEAFF
TRBV4-1	TRBD1	TRBJ1-4	.	TGCGCCAGCAGCCACCCTGACAGGGACGATGAAAAACTGTTTTTT	CASSHPDRDDEKLFF
TRBV6-1	TRBD1	TRBJ2-7	.	TGTGCCAGCAGTGGCGGAATTCGGGACAGGGTTGTGGGGCTAGTGGCCGAGCAGTACTTC	CASSGGIRDRVVGLVAEQYF
TRBV6-2/TRBV6-3	.	TRBJ2-3	once	TGTGCCAGCAGTTACCCAGTAGGACACCCCACAGATACGCAGTATTTT	CASSYPVGHPTDTQYF
TRBV2	.	TRBJ2-7	few	TGTGCCAGCAGGGCACTTACTGGGGGTTACGAGCAGTACTTC	CASRALTGGYEQYF
TRBV3-1/TRBV3-2	.	TRBJ1-1	.	TGTGCCAGCAGCCACCCCCAGGGTGAAGCTTTCTTT	CASSHPQGEAFF
TRBV5-1	TRBD2	TRBJ2-5	few	TGCGCCAGCAGCTTGGCCGCGGTAGCGGGACTCGACCAGTACTTC	CASSLAAVAGLDQYF
TRBV6-2/TRBV6-3	.	TRBJ1-6	few	TGTGCCAGCAGTTCCCCCGGGACCTTCCTCCACTTT	CASSSPGTFLHF
TRBV6-6	.	TRBJ1-3	few	TGTGCCAGCAGCGGAACTAAAGGTTTACGAGGAAACACCATATATTTT	CASSGTKGLRGNTIYF
TRBV30	.	TRBJ1-3	few	TGTGCCTGGATGAGGGGACTAGCGGGAAACACCATATATTTT	CAWMRGLAGNTIYF
TRBV18	TRBD1	TRBJ1-2	.	TGTGCCAGCTCAACGGGACAGGACTATGGCTACACCTTC	CASSTGQDYGYTF
TRBV5-8	.	TRBJ1-5	.	TGTGCCAGCAGCTTGGGGCAGGGGTCCCCTAGCTATCAGCCCCAGCATTTT	CASSLGQGSPSYQPQHF
TRBV29-1	TRBD1	TRBJ1-2	few	TGCAGCGTCGAAGGACAGGGTTCTTCTGGCTACACCTTC	CSVEGQGSSGYTF
TRBV30	.	TRBJ1-6	.	TGTGCCTGGAGCTCCAGGGGTTCCCTGGATAATTCACCCCTCCACTTT	CAWSSRGSLDNSPLHF
TRBV19	TRBD1	TRBJ1-2	.	TGTGCCAGTAGTATCACCGGGACAGCTAACTATGGCTACACCTTC	CASSITGTANYGYTF
TRBV28	.	TRBJ2-7	.	TGTGCCAGCAGCCTAAGCTGGGAGCAGTACTTC	CASSLSWEQYF
TRBV7-8	.	TRBJ1-2	few	TGTGCCAGCAGCCGCAGGGAGGGCTACACCTTC	CASSRREGYTF
TRBV25-1	.	TRBJ2-6	.	TGTGCCAGCAGTGAGGTCGGGGCCTACTCTGGGGCCAACGTCCTGACTTTC	CASSEVGAYSGANVLTF
TRBV5-6	TRBD2	TRBJ2-3	.	TGTGCCAGCAGCTTGGCCTCGCGGGGGGGCACGGTGACGCAGTATTTT	CASSLASRGGTVTQYF
TRBV11-3	TRBD1	TRBJ2-2	.	TGTGCCAGCAGCTTGGGACAGGGAGGAGGCACCGGGGAGCTGTTTTTT	CASSLGQGGGTGELFF
TRBV3-1/TRBV3-2	.	TRBJ1-4	few	TGTGCCAGCAGCCTCCGGGGGTGGGTGAAGGGTGAAAAACTGTTTTTT	CASSLRGWVKGEKLFF
TRBV5-5	TRBD1	TRBJ2-1	.	TGTGCCAGCAGCCGTGAGGGACAGGCCTACAATGAGCAGTTCTTC	CASSREGQAYNEQFF
TRBV6-2/TRBV6-3	TRBD1	TRBJ2-7	.	TGTGCCAGCAGCCCCGTAAGGACAGGGGGCGAGCAGTACTTC	CASSPVRTGGEQYF
TRBV3-1/TRBV3-2	TRBD1	TRBJ2-1	.	TGTGCCAGCAGCCCGGGACAGGTCATAGTGAGGGAGCAGTTCTTC	CASSPGQVIVREQFF
TRBV4-2	.	TRBJ2-3	few	TGTGCCAGCAGCCAAGAGTTAAGCAGGGGGGTCCCGAGGAGCACAGATACGCAGTATTTT	CASSQELSRGVPRSTDTQYF
TRBV6-2/TRBV6-3	.	TRBJ1-5	few	TGTGCCAGCAGTCTCGACGGGGGGGATCAGCCCCAGCATTTT	CASSLDGGDQPQHF
TRBV2	.	TRBJ1-5	.	TGTGCCAGTTCCTTGGACAGTAATCAGCCCCAGCATTTT	CASSLDSNQPQHF
TRBV7-2	.	TRBJ1-3	medium-sized	TGTGCCAGCAGACCTGGAGGCTCTGGAAACACCATATATTTT	CASRPGGSGNTIYF
TRBV11-1	.	TRBJ1-4	.	TGTGCCAGCCCCCCCGCGTCAGGGGAGAATGAAAAACTGTTTTTT	CASPPASGENEKLFF
TRBV28	TRBD2	TRBJ2-5	.	TGTGCCAGCAGTTCTCGGGCGGGAGGACTTCAAGAGACCCAGTACTTC	CASSSRAGGLQETQYF
TRBV11-2	TRBD2	TRBJ2-1	.	TGTGCCAGCAGCTTCATACTAGCGGGAGGGAACAATGAGCAGTTCTTC	CASSFILAGGNNEQFF
TRBV27	TRBD1	TRBJ1-2	.	TGTGCCAGCAGTTTAGCCGCGACAGGGATCTATGGCTACACCTTC	CASSLAATGIYGYTF
TRBV6-6	.	TRBJ2-1	.	TGTGCCAGCAGTTACGGCGGGGAGCAGTTCTTC	CASSYGGEQFF
TRBV28	.	TRBJ2-5	.	TGTGCCAGCAGTTTCTCAGGGGCGTTAGAGACCCAGTACTTC	CASSFSGALETQYF
TRBV4-1	TRBD2	TRBJ2-7	.	TGCGCCAGCAGCCAAGCTCTAGCGGGACTCTACTACGAGCAGTACTTC	CASSQALAGLYYEQYF
TRBV6-1	TRBD1	TRBJ1-2	.	TGTGCCAGCAGTGAGCCGGACAGGCACTATGGCTACACCTTC	CASSEPDRHYGYTF
TRBV4-1	.	TRBJ1-1	few	TGCGCCAGCAGCCCTATGCTCGGGAGGACGGCCAACACTGAAGCTTTCTTT	CASSPMLGRTANTEAFF
TRBV29-1	.	TRBJ2-3	.	TGCAGCGTTGAGGGGGGGACAATGAGCACAGATACGCAGTATTTT	CSVEGGTMSTDTQYF
TRBV18	TRBD1	TRBJ1-2	.	TGTGCCAGCTCAGCGACAGGGGAATCGTACACCTTC	CASSATGESYTF
TRBV7-7	TRBD1	TRBJ2-2	few	TGTGCTAGCAGCCCGGGACAGGGCGGGGGCACCGGGGAGCTGTTTTTT	CASSPGQGGGTGELFF
TRBV4-1	TRBD1	TRBJ1-1	.	TGCGCCAGCAGCCAGGACAGGGTGGGGAACACTGAAGCTTTCTTT	CASSQDRVGNTEAFF
TRBV6-5	.	TRBJ2-7	.	TGTGCCACCAGACGAGGGGTCTACGAGCAGTACTTC	CATRRGVYEQYF
TRBV15	TRBD1	TRBJ2-1	.	TGTGCCACCAGCAGAGATAGGGGGACAGGGGGAAAGGAGCAGTTCTTC	CATSRDRGTGGKEQFF
TRBV19	TRBD1	TRBJ2-7	.	TGTGCCAGTAGTAGCAGGGGGCAGTACGAGCAGTACTTC	CASSSRGQYEQYF
TRBV12-3/TRBV12-4	.	TRBJ2-5	.	TGTGCCAGCAGTTTACAGGAGACCCAGTACTTC	CASSLQETQYF
TRBV5-1	TRBD2	TRBJ2-3	.	TGCGCCAGCAGCTCTAAAAGGGGCGGGAGGGCCACAGATACGCAGTATTTT	CASSSKRGGRATDTQYF
TRBV5-1	TRBD1	TRBJ2-7	.	TGCGCCAGCAGTTGGACAGGGACCTACGAGCAGTACTTC	CASSWTGTYEQYF
TRBV5-1	.	TRBJ2-1	.	TGCGCCAGCAGCTGGGCCATAGCGAGCTCCTACAATGAGCAGTTCTTC	CASSWAIASSYNEQFF
TRBV2	.	TRBJ2-3	few	TGTGCCAGCGCCTCACAGGGCACGCAGTATTTT	CASASQGTQYF
TRBV6-5	.	TRBJ1-1	.	TGTGCCAGCAGGACCTCTGGGAACACTGAAGCTTTCTTT	CASRTSGNTEAFF
TRBV2	.	TRBJ1-5	.	TGTGCCAGCAATAGGGGAGGGAGGAATCAGCCCCAGCATTTT	CASNRGGRNQPQHF
TRBV11-3	TRBD1	TRBJ2-2	.	TGTGCCAGCAGCTTAGAACCGGGACAGGGCCGGGAGCTGTTTTTT	CASSLEPGQGRELFF
TRBV23-1	.	TRBJ1-5	.	TGCGCCAGCATTACCAGTTGGATCAATCAGCCCCAGCATTTT	CASITSWINQPQHF